The rows below give T cell receptor beta chains drawn from one sample of a study of long-term antiretroviral therapy in people with HIV. Sequencing used immunoSEQ multiplex PCR; TCRdb keeps in-frame clones, though not all of them. The data show roughly 20,000 clones, around 77% seen once. Sequencing used unsorted PBMCs, obtained 2.3 years after starting antiretroviral therapy. These TCRs come from a woman aged 35 to 49 with HIV. CDR3s include the opening cysteine and the closing phenylalanine or tryptophan. D genes are given only for firm matches. Size values are once, few and many counts, or a class for expanded clones, and some rows have none.

D gene	clone size	V gene	J gene	CDR3 protein	CDR3 DNA
TRBD1	NA	TRBV19	TRBJ1-1	CASTTGKAVTEAFF	TGTGCCAGCACGACAGGGAAGGCGGTCACTGAAGCTTTCTTT
TRBD2	NA	TRBV5-1	TRBJ2-7	CASSLGGTSGTDEQYF	TGCGCCAGCAGCTTGGGGGGGACTAGCGGGACCGACGAGCAGTACTTC
NA	NA	TRBV9	TRBJ1-5	CASSVGQGKGQPQHF	TGTGCCAGCAGCGTTGGGCAGGGAAAGGGTCAGCCCCAGCATTTT
TRBD2	NA	TRBV4-1	TRBJ2-3	CASSQTPSGRTTDTQYF	TGCGCCAGCAGCCAAACTCCTAGCGGGAGAACCACAGATACGCAGTATTTT
NA	few	TRBV10-3	TRBJ1-3	CAISGTGTSGNTIYF	TGTGCCATCAGTGGGACGGGGACCTCTGGAAACACCATATATTTT
TRBD1	once	TRBV2	TRBJ2-4	CAILNRGRGDIQYF	TGTGCCATCCTAAACAGGGGCCGAGGGGACATTCAGTACTTC
NA	NA	TRBV6-6	TRBJ1-5	CASSPGSRDQPQHF	TGTGCCAGCAGCCCTGGGAGCCGGGATCAGCCCCAGCATTTT
NA	NA	TRBV4-3	TRBJ2-7	CASSEWSGVYEQYF	TGCGCCAGCAGCGAATGGTCGGGGGTCTACGAGCAGTACTTC
NA	NA	TRBV19	TRBJ2-2	CASSWWGRPGELFF	TGTGCCAGTAGTTGGTGGGGGAGGCCCGGGGAGCTGTTTTTT
TRBD1	few	TRBV7-9	TRBJ2-7	CASSSPGQGLHEQYF	TGTGCCAGCAGCTCGCCGGGACAGGGGCTCCACGAGCAGTACTTC
TRBD1	NA	TRBV25-1	TRBJ1-2	CASSGTGYGYTF	TGTGCCAGCAGCGGGACAGGCTATGGCTACACCTTC
NA	NA	TRBV21-1	TRBJ1-4	CASSKVSTRQEGKLFF	TGTGCCAGCAGCAAAGTTTCCACACGGCAAGAGGGGAAACTGTTTTTT
NA	NA	TRBV5-5	TRBJ1-2	CASSKKKFGLEPNGYTF	TGTGCCAGCAGCAAAAAGAAATTCGGGTTGGAGCCCAATGGCTACACCTTC
TRBD1	NA	TRBV28	TRBJ2-1	CATKGQSFPDEQFF	TGTGCCACAAAGGGACAGTCGTTTCCCGATGAGCAGTTCTTC
NA	NA	TRBV27	TRBJ1-2	CASSLGQFSNYGYTF	TGTGCCAGCAGTTTAGGACAGTTTTCTAACTATGGCTACACCTTC
TRBD2	NA	TRBV7-2	TRBJ2-7	CASSSPSGRGYEQYF	TGTGCCAGCAGCTCTCCTAGCGGGAGAGGATACGAGCAGTACTTC
NA	NA	TRBV5-6	TRBJ2-7	CASSSGGHAYEQYF	TGTGCCAGCAGCTCTGGAGGGCATGCCTACGAGCAGTACTTC
NA	NA	TRBV25-1	TRBJ2-1	CASSEVLAGDEQFF	TGTGCCAGCAGTGAAGTCCTAGCCGGGGATGAGCAGTTCTTC
NA	once	TRBV14	TRBJ1-2	CASSQGGGGSYGYTF	TGTGCCAGCAGCCAAGGAGGGGGGGGAAGCTATGGCTACACCTTC
NA	NA	TRBV6-5	TRBJ2-7	CASSYGGGEQYF	TGTGCCAGCAGTTACGGTGGGGGCGAGCAGTACTTC
TRBD2	NA	TRBV29-1	TRBJ2-3	CSVPLAGYTDTQYF	TGCAGCGTTCCCCTAGCGGGGTACACAGATACGCAGTATTTT
NA	NA	TRBV4-1	TRBJ2-1	CASSQTFDNEQFF	TGCGCCAGCAGCCAGACCTTTGACAATGAGCAGTTCTTC
TRBD2	NA	TRBV5-1	TRBJ2-1	CASSLTSGRDGDEQFF	TGCGCCAGCAGCTTGACTAGCGGGAGGGATGGGGATGAGCAGTTCTTC
NA	NA	TRBV5-6	TRBJ2-7	CASSLSLGVGEQYF	TGTGCCAGCAGCTTGTCTCTGGGCGTTGGAGAGCAGTACTTC
TRBD1	NA	TRBV27	TRBJ2-1	CASRSGTGGAAGYNEQFF	TGTGCCAGCAGATCCGGGACAGGGGGCGCAGCAGGATACAATGAGCAGTTCTTC
NA	NA	TRBV14	TRBJ2-1	CASSQAAGGSTTKNEQFF	TGTGCCAGCAGCCAAGCGGCGGGTGGCTCAACAACCAAAAATGAGCAGTTCTTC
TRBD2	NA	TRBV4-3	TRBJ2-5	CASSQGISGGYQETQYF	TGCGCCAGCAGCCAGGGAATTAGCGGGGGTTATCAAGAGACCCAGTACTTC
NA	NA	TRBV5-1	TRBJ2-1	CASSVAYLGGGYNEQFF	TGCGCCAGCAGCGTGGCCTATTTGGGGGGAGGCTACAATGAGCAGTTCTTC
NA	once	TRBV19	TRBJ1-2	CASSIGVGYGYTF	TGTGCCAGTAGTATAGGGGTTGGCTATGGCTACACCTTC
NA	NA	TRBV7-6	TRBJ1-4	CASSLVAGANEKLFF	TGTGCCAGCAGCTTAGTAGCGGGGGCTAATGAAAAACTGTTTTTT
NA	few	TRBV18	TRBJ1-4	CASSPTFGQDLNEKLFF	TGTGCCAGCTCACCCACTTTTGGACAAGACCTTAATGAAAAACTGTTTTTT
TRBD1	NA	TRBV30	TRBJ2-2	CAWGTVPGELFF	TGTGCCTGGGGGACAGTCCCCGGGGAGCTGTTTTTT
TRBD1	NA	TRBV9	TRBJ2-1	CASSARQGAYNEQFF	TGTGCCAGCAGCGCCAGACAGGGAGCCTACAATGAGCAGTTCTTC
NA	NA	TRBV29-1	TRBJ2-7	CSVASPGYEQYF	TGCAGCGTAGCAAGCCCGGGCTACGAGCAGTACTTC
NA	NA	TRBV20-1	TRBJ1-2	CSASPGLGYTF	TGCAGTGCTAGTCCAGGACTTGGCTACACCTTC
NA	NA	TRBV6-6	TRBJ2-7	CASRPDSSYEQYF	TGTGCCAGCAGGCCGGACAGCTCCTACGAGCAGTACTTC
TRBD1	NA	TRBV30	TRBJ1-2	CAWGQQGFDGYTF	TGTGCCTGGGGCCAACAGGGGTTTGATGGCTACACCTTC
NA	few	TRBV4-2	TRBJ2-7	CASSHDLVLGGIYEQYF	TGTGCCAGCAGCCACGATTTGGTCTTAGGGGGGATCTACGAGCAGTACTTC
NA	NA	TRBV5-5	TRBJ2-2	CASSKTGPITGELFF	TGTGCCAGCAGTAAGACTGGACCGATAACCGGGGAGCTGTTTTTT
TRBD1	few	TRBV7-9	TRBJ2-1	CASGTGVSYNEQFF	TGTGCCAGCGGGACAGGGGTTTCCTACAATGAGCAGTTCTTC
TRBD1	NA	TRBV2	TRBJ1-1	CASATGAGNTEAFF	TGTGCCAGCGCGACAGGGGCAGGGAACACTGAAGCTTTCTTT
NA	NA	TRBV5-5	TRBJ1-4	CASSDFNEKLFF	TGTGCCAGCAGCGATTTCAATGAAAAACTGTTTTTT
NA	few	TRBV6-1	TRBJ1-1	CASSVGTLNTEAFF	TGTGCCAGCAGTGTCGGGACATTGAACACTGAAGCTTTCTTT
TRBD1	NA	TRBV4-3	TRBJ1-1	CASSQGQGRAEAFF	TGCGCCAGCAGCCAGGGACAGGGTCGCGCTGAAGCTTTCTTT
NA	NA	TRBV30	TRBJ2-3	CARGSDSTDTQYF	TGTGCCCGAGGGTCGGACAGCACAGATACGCAGTATTTT
NA	NA	TRBV7-2	TRBJ1-5	CASSSSPNQPQHF	TGTGCCAGCAGTTCTAGTCCCAATCAGCCCCAGCATTTT
NA	NA	TRBV11-2	TRBJ2-7	CASSLRAITYEQYF	TGTGCCAGCAGCTTGCGTGCTATTACCTACGAGCAGTACTTC